The sample holds a few counts of the clone carrying this TCR beta chain. TCRdb called the 5' RACE reads again in MiXCR, with one record for every CDR3 protein. The sample lists about 170,000 distinct CDR3 sequences; roughly 11% were seen once. This sample is drawn from a study of T cells after yellow fever vaccination. V lost 5 bases, J lost 9 bases, and 9 bases stayed unmatched. The CDR3 runs to 15 residues. Germline V gene data show CDR1 as MNHEY and CDR2 as SVGAGI. The rearrangement joins TRBV6-5 to TRBJ2-1; 11 positions agree with TRBD2. Sequencing was performed on CD8+ T cells sorted from PBMCs, taken 15 days after the yellow fever booster vaccination. The origin of this receptor is a man aged 18-30 years who received the YFV17D yellow fever vaccine. CDR3 sequence reads: CASSPDSGGAREQFF. Written as DNA, the CDR3 is TGTGCCAGCAGTCCTGATAGCGGGGGGGCCCGTGAGCAGTTCTTC.